The entry that follows covers one T cell receptor beta chain sequence. Sequenced by immunoSEQ multiplex PCR; TCRdb stores in-frame clones only, minus some. The profile covers about 490,000 clones, with 70% to 80% appearing a single time and 13% taken by the ten largest. The record originates from a study of shared clonotypes between healthy human individuals. The germline CDR1 and CDR2 sequences are MNHNS and SASEGT. This CDR3 has 16 amino acids. V trimming: 2 bases; J trimming: 7 bases; junction bases outside the gene matches: 10. The genes are TRBV6-1 and TRBJ2-2; 7 nucleotides align to TRBD2. The sequenced material came from PBMCs. This clonotype was obtained from a woman aged 40 to 50 in good health. Some clones in this sample may be carry-over from other donors' samples. This CDR3 reads CASSELSAGVGGELFF. The CDR3 region has the DNA TGTGCCAGCAGTGAATTATCGGCGGGAGTGGGCGGGGAGCTGTTTTTT.